This T cell receptor beta chain came from a study of blood T cells in healthy people across ages. Combining a sample-barcoded 5' primer with a J-beta primer mix, a second PCR ran for roughly 6 to 12 cycles. Each CDR3 protein gets one entry after TCRdb re-called the 5' RACE reads with MiXCR. This sample has about 1.7 million distinct CDR3 sequences, with 28% found just once. CDR1 is LNHDA, CDR2 SQIVND, per germline (reference sequence). V was clipped by 3 bases and J by 4 bases; unmatched bases: 5. The CDR3 contains 15 residues. This clonotype was seen only a few times. RNA extraction gave at least 5.5 micrograms of total RNA per sample.

Sequenced input: blood. The clonotype comes from a woman between 25 and 40 years old in good health. The V gene is TRBV19, the J gene TRBJ2-1, with TRBD2 identical over 8 bases. The CDR3 here is CASSIVLAGYNEQFF. CDR3 nucleotides: TGTGCCAGTAGTATCGTCCTAGCGGGTTACAATGAGCAGTTCTTC.